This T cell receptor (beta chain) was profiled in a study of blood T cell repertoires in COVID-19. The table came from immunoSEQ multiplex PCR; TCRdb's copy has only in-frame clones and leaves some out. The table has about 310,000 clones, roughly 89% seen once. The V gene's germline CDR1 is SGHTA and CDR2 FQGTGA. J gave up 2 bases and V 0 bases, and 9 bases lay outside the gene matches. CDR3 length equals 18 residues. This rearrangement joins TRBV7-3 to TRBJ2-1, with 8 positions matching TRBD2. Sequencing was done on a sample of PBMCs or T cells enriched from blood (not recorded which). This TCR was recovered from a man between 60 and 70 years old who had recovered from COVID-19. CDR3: CASSLTISGSGAYNEQFF. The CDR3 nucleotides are TGTGCCAGCAGCTTAACTATATCGGGTAGCGGGGCCTACAATGAGCAGTTCTTC.